This entry concerns a single T cell receptor beta chain. These data are taken from a study of blood T cell repertoires in COVID-19. About the study: Spain, Italy and the United States supplied samples that represented acute and convalescent COVID-19. Nucleic acid was either cDNA or gDNA, and it came from T cells, B-cell-depleted T cells, or PBMCs.

The CDR3 consists of 14 residues. Trimming removed 3 bases from V and 0 bases from J, with 9 bases in between. Per germline, CDR1 MGHDK and CDR2 SYGVNS. TCRdb's copy holds only in-frame clones and misses some; the assay was immunoSEQ multiplex PCR. Counted here are 200,000 to 250,000 clones, 92% occurring once; the ten biggest clones make up roughly 1.2%. The rearrangement joins TRBV25-1 to TRBJ2-7; D gene ambiguous. Sequencing was performed on peripheral blood. The receptor was isolated from a man under 40 with acute or convalescent COVID-19. CDR3 sequence: CASSEPGSSYEQYF. CDR3 coding DNA: TGTGCCAGCAGTGAGCCTGGCAGCTCCTACGAGCAGTACTTC.